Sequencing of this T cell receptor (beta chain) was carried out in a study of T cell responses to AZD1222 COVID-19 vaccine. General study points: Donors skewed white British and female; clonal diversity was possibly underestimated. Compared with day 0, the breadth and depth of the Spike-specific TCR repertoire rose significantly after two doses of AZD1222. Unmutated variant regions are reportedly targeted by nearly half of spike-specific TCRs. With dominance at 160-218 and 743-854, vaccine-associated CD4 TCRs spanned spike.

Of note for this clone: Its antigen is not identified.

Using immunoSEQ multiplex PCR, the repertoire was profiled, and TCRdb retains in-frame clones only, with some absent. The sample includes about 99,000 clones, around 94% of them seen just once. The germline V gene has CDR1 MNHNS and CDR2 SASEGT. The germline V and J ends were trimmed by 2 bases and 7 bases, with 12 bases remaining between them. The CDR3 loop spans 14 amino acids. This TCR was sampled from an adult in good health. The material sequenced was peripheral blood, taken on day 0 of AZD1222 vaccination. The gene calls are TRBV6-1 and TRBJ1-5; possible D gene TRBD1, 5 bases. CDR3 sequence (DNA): TGTGCCAGCAGTGAACTTAGAGGGGACCAGCCCCAGCATTTT. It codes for CASSELRGDQPQHF.